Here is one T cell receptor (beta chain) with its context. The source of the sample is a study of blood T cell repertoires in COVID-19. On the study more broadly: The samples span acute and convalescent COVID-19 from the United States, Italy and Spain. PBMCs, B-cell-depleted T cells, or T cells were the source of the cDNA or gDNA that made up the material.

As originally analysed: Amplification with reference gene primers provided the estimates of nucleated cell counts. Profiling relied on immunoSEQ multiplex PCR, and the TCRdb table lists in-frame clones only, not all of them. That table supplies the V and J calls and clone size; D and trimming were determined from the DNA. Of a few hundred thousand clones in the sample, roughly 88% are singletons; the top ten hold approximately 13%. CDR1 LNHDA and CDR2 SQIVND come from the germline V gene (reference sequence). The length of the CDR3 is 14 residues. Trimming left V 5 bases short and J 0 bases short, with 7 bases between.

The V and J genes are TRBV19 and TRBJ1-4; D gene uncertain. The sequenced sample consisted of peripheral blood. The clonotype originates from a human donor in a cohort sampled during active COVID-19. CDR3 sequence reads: CASSVFATNEKLFF. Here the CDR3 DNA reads TGTGCCAGTAGTGTATTTGCAACTAATGAAAAACTGTTTTTT.